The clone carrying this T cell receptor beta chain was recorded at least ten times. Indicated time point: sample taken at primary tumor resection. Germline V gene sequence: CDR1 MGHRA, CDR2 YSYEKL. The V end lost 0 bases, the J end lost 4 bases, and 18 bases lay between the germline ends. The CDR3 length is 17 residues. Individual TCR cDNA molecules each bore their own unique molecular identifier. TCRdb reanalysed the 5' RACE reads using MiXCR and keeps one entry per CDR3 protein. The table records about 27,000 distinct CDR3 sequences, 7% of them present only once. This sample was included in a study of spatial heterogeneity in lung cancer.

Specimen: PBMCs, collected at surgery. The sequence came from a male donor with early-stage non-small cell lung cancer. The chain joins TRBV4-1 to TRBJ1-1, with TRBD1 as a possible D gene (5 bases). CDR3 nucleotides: TGCGCCAGCAGCCAAGACCAAACAGGAGGAGGAGGCACTGAAGCTTTCTTT. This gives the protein CASSQDQTGGGGTEAFF.